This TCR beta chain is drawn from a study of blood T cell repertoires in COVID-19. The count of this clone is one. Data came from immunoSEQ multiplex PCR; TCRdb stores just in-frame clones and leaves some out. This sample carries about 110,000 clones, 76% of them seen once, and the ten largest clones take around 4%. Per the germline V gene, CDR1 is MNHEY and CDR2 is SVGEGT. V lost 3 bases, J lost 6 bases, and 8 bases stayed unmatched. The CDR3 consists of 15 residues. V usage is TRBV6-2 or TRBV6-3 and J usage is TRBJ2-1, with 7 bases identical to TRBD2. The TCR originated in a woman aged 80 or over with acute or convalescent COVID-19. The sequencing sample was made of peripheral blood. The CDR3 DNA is TGTGCCAGCAGTTATGGTCCGGGGGGTGGCAATGAGCAGTTCTTC. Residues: CASSYGPGGGNEQFF.